The rows below give T cell receptor beta chains drawn from one sample of a study of OX40 agonist ivuxolimab in advanced cancers. The repertoire was sequenced with immunoSEQ multiplex PCR; TCRdb's copy has only in-frame clones and lacks some. The sample yields just under 65,000 clones, 75% to 95% seen once. Sequencing was performed on CD4+ or CD8+ T cells sorted from blood, taken in a trial of the OX40 agonist ivuxolimab. These TCRs come from an adult with an advanced solid tumor such as melanoma, head and neck, liver or kidney cancer. CDR3s leave out the opening cysteine and the closing phenylalanine or tryptophan.

cdr3_aa j_call v_call
ASSLGQGYQETQY TRBJ2-5 TRBV27
ASSLRSGEQY TRBJ2-7 TRBV7-8
ASSLAGGSYEQY TRBJ2-7 TRBV5-1
ASSLGGSGSSYEQY TRBJ2-7 TRBV5-1
AWLPSGSGTGELF TRBJ2-2 TRBV30
ASSSTGGRRLAGGRETQY TRBJ2-5 TRBV5-1
ASSFRQGATDTQY TRBJ2-3 TRBV5-4
ASSLAGVTGELF TRBJ2-2 TRBV7-3
ASNPAGEVGELF TRBJ2-2 TRBV25-1
ASRATGPGYT TRBJ1-2 TRBV7-9
ASSSVRGGWNTEAF TRBJ1-1 TRBV11-2
ASSDLTGSNQPQH TRBJ1-5 TRBV2
ASSLGSYNSPLH TRBJ1-6 TRBV7-9
ASSRGIRGGELF TRBJ2-2 TRBV14
ASSWTDTQY TRBJ2-3 TRBV6-1
ASRVFLAGDTQY TRBJ2-3 TRBV7-2
ASSERDGTGELF TRBJ2-2 TRBV6-1
ASSVDGPIGYT TRBJ1-2 TRBV9
ASSPGGGSETQY TRBJ2-5 TRBV18
ASSGWTDQETQY TRBJ2-5 TRBV2
ASSREGRETQY TRBJ2-5 TRBV5-1
ASSNAGTRVTYEQY TRBJ2-7 TRBV5-6
SAEESTEAF TRBJ1-1 TRBV20-1
ALKTLGSTYEQY TRBJ2-7 TRBV30
ASTFLGLRGTEAF TRBJ1-1 TRBV6-5
ASSYPTGAAYEQY TRBJ2-7 TRBV28
ASSLGVPQEETQY TRBJ2-5 TRBV5-1
ASTEVPAGPQH TRBJ1-5 TRBV18
ASSSSGGDLETQY TRBJ2-5 TRBV5-4
AWRRGALGEKLF TRBJ1-4 TRBV30
ASSGSPQGGYT TRBJ1-2 TRBV9
ASSFGLAGTQY TRBJ2-3 TRBV6-5
ASSLVSGRAAGELF TRBJ2-2 TRBV5-1
ACTTGTPEAF TRBJ1-1 TRBV30
ASYSALRTEAF TRBJ1-1 TRBV27
ASSIAAGELF TRBJ2-2 TRBV19
ASSDSTGLRGSNQPQH TRBJ1-5 TRBV6-4
ASNRGAGDYEQY TRBJ2-7 TRBV19
ASSKESTGELF TRBJ2-2 TRBV2
ASTLRGFRDNEQF TRBJ2-1 TRBV19
ASSTQVRLSDTQY TRBJ2-3 TRBV28
ASWSGGTNTGELF TRBJ2-2 TRBV5-4
ASSQDSGTGLAGGDTGELF TRBJ2-2 TRBV18
SVGRSGSSTGELF TRBJ2-2 TRBV29-1
ASSPRTSGPFGQETQY TRBJ2-5 TRBV7-6
ASSSAGNIQY TRBJ2-4 TRBV28